This T cell receptor beta chain was found in a study of vaccination effects on CD4 cells after COVID-19. Points from the study as a whole: Cross-reactivity toward common cold coronaviruses was confined to only 1 of 255 vaccine-induced clones in healthy vaccinees.

Antigen-specific CD4+ T cell clonotypes were called by their expansion after viral peptide-pool culture in ViraFEST. Following an approximately ten-day culture, CD4+ T cells were purified. Either the mRNA-1273 or the BNT162b2 vaccine was given to participants as two doses. Recipients of the vaccine had no prior SARS-CoV-2 infection and negative nucleocapsid antibodies. Researchers swapped half the medium for IL-2 medium on both days 3 and 7. A remark on this clone: The antigen is unknown.

Method: immunoSEQ multiplex PCR; TCRdb's copy keeps in-frame clones and lacks some. The profile shows 65,000 to 75,000 clones, roughly 74% of them singletons. CDR1 and CDR2 from the germline V gene are LNHDA and SQIVND (reference sequence). The ends were cut back, 4 bases at V and 7 bases at J, with 14 bases in the middle. The CDR3 has 14 residues. The clonotype originates from a human donor who received a COVID-19 vaccine. The sample here was CD4+ T cells from PBMCs cultured with HCoV-229E spike peptides, taken after COVID-19 vaccination. The chain recombines TRBV19 with TRBJ2-1; D may be TRBD2 (6 bases). The chain's CDR3 is CASSTSGTRNEQFF. Written as DNA, the CDR3 is TGTGCCAGTAGTACATCCGGGACTCGGAATGAGCAGTTCTTC.